The 21 T cell receptor beta chains reported below all come from one sample, sequenced in a study of vaccination and CD4 T cells after COVID-19. As for treatment: roughly 11-day PBMC culture with coronavirus spike peptide pools or control peptides (ViraFEST assay). These receptors have no identified antigens. The Oncomine TCR Beta short-read assay was applied to DNA of cultured CD4+ T cells. TCRdb passed the PCR reads through MiXCR, listing each CDR3 protein once. The sample has 20,000 or so distinct CDR3 sequences, roughly 56% seen once. The specimen sequenced was CD4+ T cells from blood, cultured in vitro. The receptors shown here come from a human donor who had recovered from COVID-19.

This clonotype has a handful of counts. The V gene is TRBV6-1, the J gene TRBJ2-2; 8 bases line up with TRBD2. The length of the CDR3 is 15 residues. With V trimmed by 7 bases and J by 4 bases, 8 bases remained unmatched. CDR1 and CDR2 (germline): MNHNS, SASEGT. The CDR3, as DNA: TGTGCCAGCAAAGAGGGGACTAGAGCCACCGGGGAGCTGTTTTTT. Its translation is CASKEGTRATGELFF.

V is TRBV20-1 and J is TRBJ2-5; 8 bases fit TRBD1. Germline CDR1 is DFQATT and CDR2 is SNEGSKA (reference sequence). The CDR3 contains 13 residues. The ends lost 6 bases at V and 0 bases at J; junction bases unmatched: 3. For the CDR3, the DNA is TGCAGTGCCCGGACAGGGTACCAAGAGACCCAGTACTTC. It specifies CSARTGYQETQYF.

This clonotype was seen a few times. CDR3 nucleotides: TGTGCCAGCAGCTTACAGGGAACAGATGGCTACACCTTC. Translating gives CASSLQGTDGYTF. This chain uses TRBV6-1 with TRBJ1-2, with D possibly TRBD1 on 6 matching bases. The CDR3 covers 13 residues. Looked up from germline, CDR1 is MNHNS and CDR2 is SASEGT. Trimming pared 6 bases from V and 6 bases from J, leaving 14 bases between.

This clonotype occurred a few times. V and J are TRBV12-3 or TRBV12-4 and TRBJ1-2, with 7 bases that match TRBD1. After removal of 7 bases from V and 4 bases from J, the junction contained 18 bases not matched to a gene. This CDR3 has 17 amino acids. CDR3 sequence reads: CASTPRATGVGGYGYTF. Written as DNA, the CDR3 is TGTGCCAGCACCCCTCGGGCCACAGGGGTTGGGGGCTATGGCTACACCTTC.

The gene calls are TRBV5-1 and TRBJ2-3, with D perhaps matching TRBD2 (6 bases). Germline loops: CDR1 SGHRS, CDR2 YFSETQ. The V and J ends lost 0 bases and 3 bases respectively, with 8 bases between them. The CDR3 runs 14 residues. The CDR3 region has the DNA TGCGCCAGCAGCTTGGCCGGGGGAACAGATACGCAGTATTTT. This sequence encodes CASSLAGGTDTQYF.

The sample holds one count of this clonotype. The chain links TRBV28 to TRBJ1-3; 8 bases fit TRBD1. The CDR3 is 14 residues long. CDR1 and CDR2 from the germline V gene are MDHEN and SYDVKM. Losses at the gene ends were 5 bases for V and 5 bases for J; bases not matched to a gene: 5. The CDR3 loop reads CASSQQGARNTIYF. The CDR3, as DNA: TGTGCCAGCAGTCAGCAGGGGGCCAGAAACACCATATATTTT.

This clonotype has a handful of counts. The chain is built from TRBV27 and TRBJ1-2, with 10 bases identical to TRBD1. The CDR3 covers 15 residues. With 5 bases clipped from V and 4 bases from J, the junction kept 7 bases outside the gene matches. Germline assignment: CDR1 MNHEY and CDR2 SMNVEV (reference sequence). The CDR3 is CASSVGQGGSYGYTF. The CDR3 DNA sequence: TGTGCCAGCAGTGTTGGACAGGGGGGATCCTATGGCTACACCTTC.

This rearrangement joins TRBV18 to TRBJ1-2; D perhaps matches TRBD1 (5 bases). This CDR3 has 14 amino acids. Trimming took 6 bases from V and 4 from J, leaving 15 bases between them. The germline gives CDR1 KGHSH, CDR2 LQKENI. The CDR3 spells CASSPRDGGYGYTF. CDR3 DNA: TGTGCCAGCTCGCCCCGGGACGGCGGCTATGGCTACACCTTC.

In DNA form, the CDR3 reads TGTGCCAGCAGCTTGAGACTAGGCACCGAGGTGGTCCAAGAGACCCAGTACTTC. It encodes CASSLRLGTEVVQETQYF. The J gene is TRBJ2-5, the V gene TRBV5-4; TRBD2 might be the D (6 bases). Trimming pared 1 base from V and 1 base from J, leaving 20 bases between. The V gene's germline CDR1 is SGHNT and CDR2 YYREEE (reference sequence). The CDR3 spans 18 residues.

This rearrangement joins TRBV7-9 to TRBJ1-1, with D unclear. Trimming removed 2 bases at V and 2 bases at J, with 3 bases between. Per germline, CDR1 SEHNR and CDR2 FQNEAQ (reference sequence). The CDR3 runs 12 residues. CDR3 residues: CASSLTNTEAFF. The CDR3 DNA is TGTGCCAGCAGCTTAACCAACACTGAAGCTTTCTTT.

This clonotype is large. The chain links TRBV10-3 to TRBJ1-6; maybe TRBD1 (6 bases). V was cut by 5 bases and J by 8 bases, with 16 bases left in between. The germline V gene has CDR1 ENHRY and CDR2 SYGVKD. The CDR3 has 15 amino acids. The CDR3 DNA follows: TGTGCCATCAGTCGTGTCGGGACACCGGATTCACCCCTCCACTTT. It codes for CAISRVGTPDSPLHF.

The CDR3 spells CASSLRPGQGAARGLYEQYF. In nucleotides, the CDR3 is TGTGCCAGCAGCTTGAGGCCGGGACAGGGGGCTGCGCGAGGACTCTACGAGCAGTACTTC. The chain couples TRBV7-8 to TRBJ2-7, with 12 bases that match TRBD1. The V gene end was trimmed by 3 bases and the J gene end by 3 bases; junction bases not matched to a gene: 18. CDR3 length: 20 residues. Germline CDR1 and CDR2: SGHVS and FQNEAQ.

The V gene is TRBV6-1, the J gene TRBJ1-2; D is unresolved. Germline CDR1 and CDR2: MNHNS and SASEGT. Trimming stripped 0 bases from V and 4 bases from J, with 12 bases between. The CDR3 has 15 residues. The CDR3 DNA reads TGTGCCAGCAGTGAAGCAGGGCACGCGGGCTATGGCTACACCTTC. It specifies CASSEAGHAGYGYTF.

J is TRBJ2-1 and V is TRBV12-3 or TRBV12-4, with D possibly being TRBD2 (6 bases). Trimming shortened V by 6 bases and J by 4 bases, and 16 bases separated the two germline ends. This CDR3 spans 15 amino acids. The CDR3 here is CASRAPSARYNEQFF. CDR3 in DNA: TGTGCCAGCAGAGCCCCTAGCGCCCGATACAATGAGCAGTTCTTC.

The chain combines TRBV20-1 with TRBJ2-3, with D tentatively TRBD1 or TRBD2 (5 bases each). CDR3 size: 12 residues. The V end lost 6 bases, the J end lost 9 bases, and 16 bases lay between the germline ends. Germline CDR1 is DFQATT and CDR2 is SNEGSKA (reference sequence). The CDR3 nucleotides read TGCAGTGCGCGGGCCTCCGGGACCACGCAGTATTTT. This encodes CSARASGTTQYF.

The chain employs TRBV20-1 and TRBJ1-1; D gene uncertain. CDR3 size: 12 residues. Germline loops: CDR1 DFQATT, CDR2 SNEGSKA (reference sequence). V lost 4 bases and J lost 6, with 12 bases in between. The CDR3 DNA reads as TGCAGTGCTAAGTCGGATTTCTCTGAAGCTTTCTTT. Translation gives CSAKSDFSEAFF.

This clonotype was picked up a small number of times. J is TRBJ2-5 and V is TRBV7-3; 8 bases align to TRBD1. Trimming took 1 base from V and 5 from J; bases not matched to a gene: 3. The CDR3 has 14 amino acids. CDR1 is SGHTA, CDR2 FQGTGA, per germline. CDR3 sequence (DNA): TGTGCCAGCAGCTTAAAGGACAGGGAGGAGACCCAGTACTTC. Translated, it gives CASSLKDREETQYF.

The CDR3 coding sequence is TGTGCCAGCAGTACTCTAAGGGGGCGCGGGACCCAGTACTTC. Amino acids: CASSTLRGRGTQYF. This sequence joins TRBV28 and TRBJ2-5; 7 bases are shared with TRBD1. This CDR3 comprises 14 residues. J was trimmed by 7 bases and V by 5 bases; bases with no gene match: 10. Germline V gives CDR1 MDHEN, CDR2 SYDVKM.

Only a few counts were recorded for this clonotype. The chain uses TRBV6-5 and TRBJ2-1, with no clear D. This CDR3 has 13 residues. Trimming took off 2 bases at V and 6 bases at J, with 8 bases between the two ends. CDR1 and CDR2 from the germline V gene are MNHEY and SVGAGI. Written as DNA, the CDR3 is TGTGCCAGCAGTTACACTACTTTCAATGAGCAGTTCTTC. Protein sequence: CASSYTTFNEQFF.

The chain combines TRBV19 with TRBJ1-2; D unclear. The CDR3 is 13 residues long. V lost 6 bases, J lost 4 bases, and 12 bases lay in between. Germline CDR1 and CDR2: LNHDA and SQIVND (reference sequence). The CDR3 protein is CASRDPGSYGYTF. The CDR3 DNA follows: TGTGCCAGTAGAGACCCGGGGAGCTATGGCTACACCTTC.

This rearrangement joins TRBV9 to TRBJ1-5, with no clear D. Germline lookup yields CDR1 SGDLS and CDR2 YYNGEE. This CDR3 has 15 residues. V dropped 0 bases and J dropped 2 bases, with 9 bases sitting between them. The DNA of the CDR3 is TGTGCCAGCAGCGTAGAGGTTTTAGGCAATCAGCCCCAGCATTTT. As protein: CASSVEVLGNQPQHF.